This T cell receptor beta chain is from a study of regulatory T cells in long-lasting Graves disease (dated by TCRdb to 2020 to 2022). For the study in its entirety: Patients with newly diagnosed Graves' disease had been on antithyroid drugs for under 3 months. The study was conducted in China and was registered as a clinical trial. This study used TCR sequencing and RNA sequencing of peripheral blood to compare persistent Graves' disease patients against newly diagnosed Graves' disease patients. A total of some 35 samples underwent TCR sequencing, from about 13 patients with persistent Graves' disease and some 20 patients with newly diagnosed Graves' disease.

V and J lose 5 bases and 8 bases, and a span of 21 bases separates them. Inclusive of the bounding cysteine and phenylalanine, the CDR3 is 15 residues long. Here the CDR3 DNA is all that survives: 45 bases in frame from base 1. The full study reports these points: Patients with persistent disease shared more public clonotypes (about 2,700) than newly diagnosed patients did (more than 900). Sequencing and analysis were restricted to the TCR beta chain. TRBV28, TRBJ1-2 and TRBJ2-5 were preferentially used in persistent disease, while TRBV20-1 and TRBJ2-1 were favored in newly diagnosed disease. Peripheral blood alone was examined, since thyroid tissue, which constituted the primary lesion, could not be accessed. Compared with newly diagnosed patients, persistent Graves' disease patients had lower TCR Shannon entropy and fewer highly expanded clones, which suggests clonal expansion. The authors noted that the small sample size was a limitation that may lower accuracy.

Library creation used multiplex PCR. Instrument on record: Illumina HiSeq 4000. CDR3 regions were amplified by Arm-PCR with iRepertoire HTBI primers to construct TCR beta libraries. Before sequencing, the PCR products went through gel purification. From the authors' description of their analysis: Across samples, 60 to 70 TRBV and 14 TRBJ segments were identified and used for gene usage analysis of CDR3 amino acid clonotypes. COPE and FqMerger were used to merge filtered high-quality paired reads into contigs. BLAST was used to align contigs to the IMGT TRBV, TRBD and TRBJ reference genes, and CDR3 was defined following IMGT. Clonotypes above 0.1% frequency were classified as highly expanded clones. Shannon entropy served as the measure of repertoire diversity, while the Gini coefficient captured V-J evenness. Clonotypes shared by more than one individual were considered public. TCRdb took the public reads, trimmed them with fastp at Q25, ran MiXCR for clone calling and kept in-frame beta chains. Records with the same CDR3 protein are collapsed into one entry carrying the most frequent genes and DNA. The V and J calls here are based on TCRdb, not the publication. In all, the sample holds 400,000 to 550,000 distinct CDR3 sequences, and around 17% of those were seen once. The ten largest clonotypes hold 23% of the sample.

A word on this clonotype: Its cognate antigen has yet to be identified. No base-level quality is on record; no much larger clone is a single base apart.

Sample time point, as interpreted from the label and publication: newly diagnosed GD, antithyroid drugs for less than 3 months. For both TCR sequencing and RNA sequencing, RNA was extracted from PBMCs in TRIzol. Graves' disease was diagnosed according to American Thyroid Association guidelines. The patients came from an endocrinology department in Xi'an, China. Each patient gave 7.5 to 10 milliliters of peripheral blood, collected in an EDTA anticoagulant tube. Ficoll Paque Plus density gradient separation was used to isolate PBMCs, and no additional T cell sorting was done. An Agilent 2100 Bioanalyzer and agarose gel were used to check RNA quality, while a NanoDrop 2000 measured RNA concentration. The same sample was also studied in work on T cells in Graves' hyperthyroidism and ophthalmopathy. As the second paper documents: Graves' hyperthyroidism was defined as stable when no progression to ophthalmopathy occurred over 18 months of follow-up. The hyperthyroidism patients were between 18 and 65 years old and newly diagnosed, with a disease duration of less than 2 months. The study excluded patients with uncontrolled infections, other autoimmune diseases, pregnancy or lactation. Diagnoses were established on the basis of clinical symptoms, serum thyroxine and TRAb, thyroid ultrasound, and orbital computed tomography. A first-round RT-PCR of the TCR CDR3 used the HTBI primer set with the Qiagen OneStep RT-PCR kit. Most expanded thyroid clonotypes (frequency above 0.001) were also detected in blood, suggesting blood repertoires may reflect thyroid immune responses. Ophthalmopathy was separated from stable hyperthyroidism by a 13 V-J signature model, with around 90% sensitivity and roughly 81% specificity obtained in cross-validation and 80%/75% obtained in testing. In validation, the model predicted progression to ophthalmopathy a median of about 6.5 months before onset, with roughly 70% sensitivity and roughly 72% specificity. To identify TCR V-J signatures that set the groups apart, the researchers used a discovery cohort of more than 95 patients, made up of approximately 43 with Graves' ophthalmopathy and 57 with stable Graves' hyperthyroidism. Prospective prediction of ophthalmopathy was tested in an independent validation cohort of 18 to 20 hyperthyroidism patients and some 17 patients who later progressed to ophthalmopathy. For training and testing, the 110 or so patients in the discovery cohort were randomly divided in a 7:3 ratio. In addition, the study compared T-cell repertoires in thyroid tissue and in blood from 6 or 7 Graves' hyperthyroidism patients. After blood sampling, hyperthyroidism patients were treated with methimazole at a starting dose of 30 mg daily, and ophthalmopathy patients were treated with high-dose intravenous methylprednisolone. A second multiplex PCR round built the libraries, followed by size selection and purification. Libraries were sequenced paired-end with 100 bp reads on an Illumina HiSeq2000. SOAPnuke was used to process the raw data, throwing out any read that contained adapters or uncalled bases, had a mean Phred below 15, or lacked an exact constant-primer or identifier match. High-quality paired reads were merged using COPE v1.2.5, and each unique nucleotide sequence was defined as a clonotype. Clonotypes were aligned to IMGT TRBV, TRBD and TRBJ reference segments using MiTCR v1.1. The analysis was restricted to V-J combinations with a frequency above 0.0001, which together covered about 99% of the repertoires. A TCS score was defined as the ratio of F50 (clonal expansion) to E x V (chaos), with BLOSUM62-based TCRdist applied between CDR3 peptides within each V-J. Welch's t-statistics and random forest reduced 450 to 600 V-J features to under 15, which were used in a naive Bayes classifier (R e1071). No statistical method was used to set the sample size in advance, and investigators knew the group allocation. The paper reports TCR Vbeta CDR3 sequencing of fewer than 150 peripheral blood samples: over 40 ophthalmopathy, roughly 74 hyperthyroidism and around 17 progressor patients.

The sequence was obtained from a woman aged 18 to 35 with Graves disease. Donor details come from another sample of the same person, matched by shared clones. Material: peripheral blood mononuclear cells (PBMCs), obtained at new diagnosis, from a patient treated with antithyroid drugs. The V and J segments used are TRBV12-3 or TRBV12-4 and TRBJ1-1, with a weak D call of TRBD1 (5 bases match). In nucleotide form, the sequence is TGTGCCAGCAGTAGGGGCGCAGGCCGAGGCGCGGAAGCTTTCTTT. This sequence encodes CASSRGAGRGAEAFF.